The present T cell receptor (beta chain) was sequenced within a study of blood T cells in healthy people across ages. This CDR3 has 13 amino acids. Between the trimmed V and J ends, which lost 2 bases and 7 bases, there was a span of 9 bases. The germline CDR1 and CDR2 sequences are MNHEY and SVGAGI. Turning to this clonotype: Its antigen is unknown.

The study's findings and limits: Unsorted PBMC material precluded a definitive naive versus antigen-experienced comparison. Both higher diversity and more naive CD4+ cells marked long-lived donors when set against aged donors. Higher naive T cell percentage went strongly together with higher TCR beta diversity. TCR beta diversity per million T cells fell roughly linearly with age.

The authors ran a second PCR of roughly 6 to 12 cycles using a sample-barcoded 5' primer and a J-beta primer mix. TCRdb independently ran MiXCR on the 5' RACE reads; one entry per CDR3 protein. The sample holds over a million distinct CDR3 sequences; 42% are singletons and the top ten take about 3.8%. The rearrangement uses TRBV6-5 and TRBJ2-1; maybe TRBD2 (6 bases). This receptor was obtained from a woman aged 18-29 years in good health. The specimen sequenced was blood. CDR3 coding DNA: TGTGCCAGCAGTTACGCTAGCGAGAATGAGCAGTTCTTC. This codes for CASSYASENEQFF.